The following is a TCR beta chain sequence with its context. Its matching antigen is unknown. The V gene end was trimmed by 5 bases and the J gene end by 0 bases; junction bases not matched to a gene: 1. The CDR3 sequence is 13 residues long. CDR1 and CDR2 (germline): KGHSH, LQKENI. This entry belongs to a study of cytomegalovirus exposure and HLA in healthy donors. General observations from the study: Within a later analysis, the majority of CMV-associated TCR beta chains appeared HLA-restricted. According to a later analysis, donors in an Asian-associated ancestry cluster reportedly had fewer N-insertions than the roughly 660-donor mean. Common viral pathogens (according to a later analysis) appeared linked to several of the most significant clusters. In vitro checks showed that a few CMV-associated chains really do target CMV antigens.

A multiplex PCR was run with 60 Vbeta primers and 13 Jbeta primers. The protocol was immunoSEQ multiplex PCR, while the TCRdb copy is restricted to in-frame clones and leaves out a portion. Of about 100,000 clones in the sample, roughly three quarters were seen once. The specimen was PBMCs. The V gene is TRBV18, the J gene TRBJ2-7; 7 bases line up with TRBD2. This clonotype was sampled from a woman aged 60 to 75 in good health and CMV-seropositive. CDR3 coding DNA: TGTGCCAGCTCAGGGGGGGACTCCTACGAGCAGTACTTC. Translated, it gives CASSGGDSYEQYF.